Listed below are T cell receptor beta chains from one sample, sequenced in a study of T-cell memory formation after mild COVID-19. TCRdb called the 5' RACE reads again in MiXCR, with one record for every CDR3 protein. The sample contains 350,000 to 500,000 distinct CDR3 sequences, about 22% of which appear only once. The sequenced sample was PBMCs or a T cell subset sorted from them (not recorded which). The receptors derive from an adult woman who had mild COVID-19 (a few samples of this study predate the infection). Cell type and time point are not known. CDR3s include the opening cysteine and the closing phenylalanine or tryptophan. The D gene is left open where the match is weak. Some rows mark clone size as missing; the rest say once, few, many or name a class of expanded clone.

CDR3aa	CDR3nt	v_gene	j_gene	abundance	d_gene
CASSLLNYEQYF	TGTGCCAGCAGTTTACTCAACTACGAGCAGTACTTC	TRBV12-3/TRBV12-4	TRBJ2-7	many	.
CARSLGKQETQYF	TGTGCCAGAAGCTTAGGGAAACAAGAGACCCAGTACTTC	TRBV7-2	TRBJ2-5	once	.
CASSFGVGSSYNEQFF	TGCGCCAGCAGCTTCGGTGTCGGGAGCTCCTACAATGAGCAGTTCTTC	TRBV5-1	TRBJ2-1	.	.
CASSTLTGGANTGELFF	TGTGCCAGCAGTACACTGACAGGGGGCGCGAACACCGGGGAGCTGTTTTTT	TRBV6-5	TRBJ2-2	few	TRBD1
CASSLGWPAEPSYEQYF	TGTGCCAGCAGCTTAGGCTGGCCGGCGGAACCGTCCTACGAGCAGTACTTC	TRBV11-3	TRBJ2-7	.	.
CASSQQASGAGELFF	TGTGCCAGCAGCCAACAGGCCTCGGGGGCCGGGGAGCTGTTTTTT	TRBV3-1	TRBJ2-2	.	.
CASRHRESGTQYF	TGTGCCAGCAGACACCGGGAAAGCGGGACGCAGTATTTT	TRBV12-3/TRBV12-4	TRBJ2-3	few	.
CASSRGAGWAYNEQFF	TGTGCCAGCAGCCGTGGGGCCGGATGGGCCTACAATGAGCAGTTCTTC	TRBV5-6	TRBJ2-1	.	.
CSARDTPGGTQYF	TGCAGTGCTAGAGATACTCCCGGCGGGACCCAGTACTTC	TRBV20-1	TRBJ2-5	few	.
CASSLDDRANTGELFF	TGTGCCAGCAGCCTGGACGACAGGGCGAACACCGGGGAGCTGTTTTTT	TRBV11-3	TRBJ2-2	.	TRBD1
CASSPSGTGFRYGYTF	TGTGCCAGCAGTCCCTCCGGGACAGGGTTCCGATATGGCTACACCTTC	TRBV12-3/TRBV12-4	TRBJ1-2	.	TRBD1
CASSYSRGVEAFF	TGTGCCAGCAGTTACTCACGGGGTGTTGAAGCTTTCTTT	TRBV6-5	TRBJ1-1	few	.